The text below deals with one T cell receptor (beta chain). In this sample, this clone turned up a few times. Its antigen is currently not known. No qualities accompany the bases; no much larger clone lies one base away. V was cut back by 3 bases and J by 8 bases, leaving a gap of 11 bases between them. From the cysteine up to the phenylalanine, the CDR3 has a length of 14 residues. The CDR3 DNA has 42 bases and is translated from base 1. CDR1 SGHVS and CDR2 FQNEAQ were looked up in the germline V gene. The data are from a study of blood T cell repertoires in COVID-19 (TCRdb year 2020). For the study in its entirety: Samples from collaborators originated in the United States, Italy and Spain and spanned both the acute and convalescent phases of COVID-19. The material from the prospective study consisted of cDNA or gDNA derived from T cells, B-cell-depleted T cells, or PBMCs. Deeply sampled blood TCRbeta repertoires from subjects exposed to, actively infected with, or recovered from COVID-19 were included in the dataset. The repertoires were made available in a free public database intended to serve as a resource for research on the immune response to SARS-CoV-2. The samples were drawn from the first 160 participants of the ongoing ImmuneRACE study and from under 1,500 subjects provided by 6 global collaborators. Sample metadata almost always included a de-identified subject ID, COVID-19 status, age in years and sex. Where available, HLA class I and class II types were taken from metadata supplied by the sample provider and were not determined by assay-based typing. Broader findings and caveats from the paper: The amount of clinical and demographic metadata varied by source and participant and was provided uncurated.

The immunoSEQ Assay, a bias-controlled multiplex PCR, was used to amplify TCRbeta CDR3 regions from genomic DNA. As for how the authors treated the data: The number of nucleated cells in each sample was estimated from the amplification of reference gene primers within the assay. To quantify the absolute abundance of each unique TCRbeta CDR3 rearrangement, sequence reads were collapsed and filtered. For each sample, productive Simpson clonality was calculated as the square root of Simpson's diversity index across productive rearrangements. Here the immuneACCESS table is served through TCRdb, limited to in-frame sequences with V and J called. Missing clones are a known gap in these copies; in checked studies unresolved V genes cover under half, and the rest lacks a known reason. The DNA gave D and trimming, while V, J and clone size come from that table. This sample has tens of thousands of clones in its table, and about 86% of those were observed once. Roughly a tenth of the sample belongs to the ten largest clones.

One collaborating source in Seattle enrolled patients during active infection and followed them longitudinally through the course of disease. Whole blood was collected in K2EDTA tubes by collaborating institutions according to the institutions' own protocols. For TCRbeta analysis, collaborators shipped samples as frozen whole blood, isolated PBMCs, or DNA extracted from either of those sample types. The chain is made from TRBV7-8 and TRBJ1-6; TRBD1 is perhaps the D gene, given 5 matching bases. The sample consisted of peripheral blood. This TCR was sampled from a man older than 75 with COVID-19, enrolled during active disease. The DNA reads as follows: TGTGCCAGCAGCTTTGGGCAGGGTGATTCACCCCTCCACTTT. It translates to CASSFGQGDSPLHF.